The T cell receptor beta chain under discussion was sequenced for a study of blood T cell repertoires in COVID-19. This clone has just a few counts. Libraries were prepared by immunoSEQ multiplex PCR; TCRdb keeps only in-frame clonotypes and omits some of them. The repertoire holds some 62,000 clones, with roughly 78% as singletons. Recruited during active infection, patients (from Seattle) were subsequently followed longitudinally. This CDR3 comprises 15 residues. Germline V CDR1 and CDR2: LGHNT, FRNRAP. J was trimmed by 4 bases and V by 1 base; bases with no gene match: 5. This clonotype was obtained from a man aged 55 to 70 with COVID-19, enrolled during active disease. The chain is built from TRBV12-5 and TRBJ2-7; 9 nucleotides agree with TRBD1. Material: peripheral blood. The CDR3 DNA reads TGTGCTAGTGGTTTGGCTGAACAGGGGGCTTACGAGCAGTACTTC. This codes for CASGLAEQGAYEQYF.